A selection of T cell receptor beta chains follows, all from one sample in a study of T cells in localized non-small cell lung cancer. The table came from immunoSEQ multiplex PCR; TCRdb's copy has only in-frame clones and leaves some out. Of about 2,600 clones listed, 20% to 25% were seen once; the top ten hold over 5%. The source was lung tumor tissue, collected before any cancer treatment. These receptors all stem from a man between 40 and 75 years old with stage II lung adenocarcinoma. The CDR3 runs from the conserved cysteine through the conserved F or W. A D gene is named only where the DNA matches it firmly. A row's size may be missing; if present it is once, few, many or a size class.

- | TRBJ1-2 | TRBV11-3 | - | CASSLLGGSYGYTF | TGTGCCAGCAGCTTGTTGGGGGGCAGCTATGGCTACACCTTC
- | TRBJ1-4 | TRBV6-8 | - | CASSSSGQATNEKLFF | -
- | TRBJ2-3 | TRBV11-3 | few | CASSLGHSTDTQYF | TGTGCCAGCAGCTTAGGCCATTCCACAGATACGCAGTATTTT
- | TRBJ2-5 | TRBV18 | few | CASSPSGFSETQYF | TGTGCCAGCTCACCATCCGGCTTTTCGGAGACCCAGTACTTC
TRBD1 | TRBJ1-2 | TRBV5-1 | - | CASSTSGTGINYGYTF | TGCGCCAGCAGCACCTCCGGGACAGGGATCAACTATGGCTACACCTTC
- | TRBJ2-3 | TRBV11-3 | medium-sized | CASSFRETGLDTQYF | TGTGCCAGCAGCTTCCGCGAAACGGGGCTAGATACGCAGTATTTT
- | TRBJ2-7 | TRBV5-1 | - | CASSFLGSSYEQYF | TGCGCCAGCAGCTTCTTGGGCAGCTCCTACGAGCAGTACTTC
- | TRBJ2-1 | TRBV19 | - | CASSDTWTYNEQFF | TGTGCCAGTAGTGACACGTGGACCTACAATGAGCAGTTCTTC
- | TRBJ1-1 | TRBV6-8 | few | CASRLGQITEAFF | TGTGCCAGCAGACTTGGACAGATTACTGAAGCTTTCTTT
TRBD2 | TRBJ2-2 | TRBV11-3 | few | CASSSGLAGVTGELFF | TGTGCCAGCAGCTCGGGACTAGCGGGAGTTACCGGGGAGCTGTTTTTT
- | TRBJ1-1 | TRBV4-1 | - | CASSQTGLMNTEAFF | TGCGCCAGCAGCCAGACAGGCCTAATGAACACTGAAGCTTTCTTT
TRBD1 | TRBJ1-6 | TRBV19 | - | CASSQGADNSPLHF | TGTGCCAGTAGTCAGGGGGCGGATAATTCACCCCTCCACTTT
- | TRBJ2-1 | TRBV19 | - | CASSRQDYNEQFF | TGTGCCAGTAGTAGACAGGATTACAATGAGCAGTTCTTC
TRBD1 | TRBJ1-1 | TRBV6-8 | - | CASSPSTGGTEAFF | TGTGCCAGCAGCCCTTCGACAGGGGGCACTGAAGCTTTCTTT
- | TRBJ2-3 | TRBV5-1 | - | CASSLVTGAGTDTQYF | TGCGCCAGCAGCTTGGTCACGGGGGCGGGCACAGATACGCAGTATTTT
TRBD1 | TRBJ2-3 | TRBV29-1 | few | CSVDLTGLGTDTQYF | TGCAGCGTTGATCTGACAGGGCTTGGGACAGATACGCAGTATTTT
TRBD2 | TRBJ2-7 | TRBV11-3 | medium-sized | CASSLDLAGGVQYF | TGTGCCAGCAGCTTAGACCTAGCGGGAGGAGTGCAGTACTTC
- | TRBJ1-1 | TRBV19 | few | CASIREGTEAFF | TGTGCCAGTATCCGTGAGGGGACTGAAGCTTTCTTT
TRBD1 | TRBJ1-5 | TRBV6-8 | medium-sized | CASRIAQGEGQPQHF | TGTGCCAGCAGGATTGCACAGGGGGAGGGTCAGCCCCAGCATTTT
TRBD1 | TRBJ1-3 | TRBV28 | - | CASMETGASLGNTIYF | TGTGCCAGCATGGAAACAGGGGCCTCCCTTGGAAACACCATATATTTT
- | TRBJ2-1 | TRBV5-1 | - | CASSATELIYNEQFF | TGCGCCAGCAGCGCGACAGAATTAATATACAATGAGCAGTTCTTC
- | TRBJ2-5 | TRBV11-3 | medium-sized | CASSLGGTGETQYF | TGTGCCAGCAGCTTGGGGGGAACCGGGGAGACCCAGTACTTC
- | TRBJ1-4 | TRBV11-3 | - | CASSLDRATNEKLFF | TGTGCCAGCAGCTTAGACCGAGCAACTAATGAAAAACTGTTTTTT
- | TRBJ1-2 | TRBV6-8 | - | CASTSSGSRYGYTF | TGTGCCAGCACCTCCTCCGGGTCCCGGTATGGCTACACCTTC
TRBD1 | TRBJ1-2 | TRBV9 | - | CASSHGTAYGYTF | TGTGCCAGCAGCCACGGGACAGCTTATGGCTACACCTTC
TRBD1 | TRBJ1-2 | TRBV6-8 | few | CASSSGTDYGYTF | TGTGCCAGCAGCTCCGGGACAGACTATGGCTACACCTTC
- | TRBJ1-1 | TRBV19 | large | CASRVGDTEAFF | TGTGCCAGTAGGGTTGGAGACACTGAAGCTTTCTTT
- | TRBJ2-2 | TRBV19 | - | CASRRWGEANTGELFF | TGTGCCAGTAGGCGTTGGGGCGAAGCGAACACCGGGGAGCTGTTTTTT
- | TRBJ1-5 | TRBV30 | - | CAWSGQGNQPQHF | TGTGCCTGGAGTGGGCAGGGGAACCAGCCCCAGCATTTT
- | TRBJ1-3 | TRBV9 | - | CASSPYWEAGSGNTIYF | TGTGCCAGCAGCCCCTATTGGGAGGCGGGCTCTGGAAACACCATATATTTT
- | TRBJ1-6 | TRBV9 | few | CASRRDYNSPLHF | TGTGCCAGCAGAAGGGACTATAATTCACCCCTCCACTTT
- | TRBJ2-7 | TRBV28 | few | CASSPRGAGHYEQYF | TGTGCCAGCAGCCCCCGGGGAGCGGGACACTACGAGCAGTACTTC
- | TRBJ2-7 | TRBV7-5 | - | CASSPPGQAYEQYF | TGTGCCAGCAGCCCGCCGGGACAGGCCTACGAGCAGTACTTC
- | TRBJ2-3 | TRBV6-8 | few | CASTAQLAMPDTQYF | TGTGCCAGCACCGCCCAGCTAGCTATGCCAGATACGCAGTATTTT
TRBD1 | TRBJ1-3 | TRBV19 | - | CATGGGIRDRAGNTIYF | TGTGCAACTGGTGGGGGGATCCGGGACAGGGCTGGAAACACCATATATTTT
- | TRBJ1-1 | TRBV11-3 | few | CASSPMAQNTEAFF | TGTGCCAGCAGCCCGATGGCACAGAACACTGAAGCTTTCTTT
- | TRBJ1-5 | TRBV1 | - | CASSDGRDQPQHF | TGCGCCAGCAGCGACGGGAGGGATCAGCCCCAGCATTTT
- | TRBJ2-2 | TRBV10-3 | few | CAISEITGLTGELFF | TGTGCCATCAGTGAGATTACAGGGCTCACCGGGGAGCTGTTTTTT
- | TRBJ2-7 | TRBV14 | few | CASSPSGTNYEQYF | TGTGCCAGCAGCCCTTCAGGCACTAACTACGAGCAGTACTTC
- | TRBJ1-2 | TRBV19 | - | CASSIDVASGYGYTF | TGTGCCAGTAGTATAGATGTCGCTTCGGGGTATGGCTACACCTTC
TRBD1 | TRBJ2-3 | TRBV6-8 | few | CASRPTGGVTSTDTQYF | TGTGCCAGCAGGCCTACAGGGGGTGTTACTAGCACAGATACGCAGTATTTT
- | TRBJ1-1 | TRBV6-7 | few | CASSSELGAFF | TGTGCCAGCAGCTCCGAACTGGGAGCTTTCTTT
- | TRBJ1-2 | TRBV9 | - | CAEGTENYGYTF | TGTGCCGAAGGGACCGAGAACTATGGCTACACCTTC
TRBD2 | TRBJ2-1 | TRBV30 | - | CAWSEGGTYNEQFF | TGTGCCTGGAGTGAGGGAGGGACCTACAATGAGCAGTTCTTC
- | TRBJ2-5 | TRBV12-2 | medium-sized | CASRLVRQGNLIYRGVETQYF | TGTGCAAGTCGCTTAGTAAGGCAGGGGAACTTGATCTACCGAGGGGTGGAGACCCAGTACTTC
TRBD1 | TRBJ1-6 | TRBV11-1 | - | CASSPGGGFDNSPLHF | TGTGCCAGCAGTCCGGGAGGGGGCTTCGATAATTCACCCCTCCACTTT
- | TRBJ2-7 | TRBV11-3 | - | CASTSPLATYEQYF | TGTGCCAGCACCAGTCCCCTAGCGACCTACGAGCAGTACTTC
- | TRBJ1-1 | TRBV30 | few | CAWRMVDTEAFF | TGTGCCTGGAGAATGGTGGACACTGAAGCTTTCTTT
- | TRBJ2-2 | TRBV19 | - | CASSIDRARGVGELFF | TGTGCCAGTAGTATAGATAGGGCGAGAGGGGTCGGGGAGCTGTTTTTT
- | TRBJ1-1 | TRBV6-8 | few | CASSYIQGAAEAFF | TGTGCCAGCAGTTATATACAGGGTGCGGCTGAAGCTTTCTTT
- | TRBJ1-4 | TRBV30 | few | CAWSIPPKVGEKLFF | TGTGCCTGGAGTATCCCTCCGAAGGTTGGTGAAAAACTGTTTTTT
TRBD2 | TRBJ2-7 | TRBV11-3 | few | CASSLVGLAGNYEQYF | TGTGCCAGCAGCTTAGTTGGGCTAGCGGGAAACTACGAGCAGTACTTC
TRBD1 | TRBJ1-3 | TRBV11-3 | few | CASSDRGRGNTIYF | TGTGCCAGCAGCGACAGGGGGCGAGGAAACACCATATATTTT
TRBD1 | TRBJ1-2 | TRBV28 | medium-sized | CASSGQVVGYTF | TGTGCCAGCAGTGGACAGGTAGTCGGCTACACCTTC
TRBD1 | TRBJ2-1 | TRBV11-3 | - | CASSLSPGTGITYNEQFF | TGTGCCAGCAGCTTAAGTCCCGGGACAGGAATAACCTACAATGAGCAGTTCTTC
- | TRBJ2-1 | TRBV19 | - | CASSIGGGRYNEQFF | TGTGCCAGTAGTATAGGGGGGGGCAGGTACAATGAGCAGTTCTTC
- | TRBJ1-2 | TRBV19 | few | CASSLEAGYGYTF | TGTGCCAGTAGTTTAGAAGCAGGGTATGGCTACACCTTC
- | TRBJ2-7 | TRBV9 | few | CASSVASDTSYEQYF | TGTGCCAGCAGCGTAGCTTCGGACACCTCCTACGAGCAGTACTTC